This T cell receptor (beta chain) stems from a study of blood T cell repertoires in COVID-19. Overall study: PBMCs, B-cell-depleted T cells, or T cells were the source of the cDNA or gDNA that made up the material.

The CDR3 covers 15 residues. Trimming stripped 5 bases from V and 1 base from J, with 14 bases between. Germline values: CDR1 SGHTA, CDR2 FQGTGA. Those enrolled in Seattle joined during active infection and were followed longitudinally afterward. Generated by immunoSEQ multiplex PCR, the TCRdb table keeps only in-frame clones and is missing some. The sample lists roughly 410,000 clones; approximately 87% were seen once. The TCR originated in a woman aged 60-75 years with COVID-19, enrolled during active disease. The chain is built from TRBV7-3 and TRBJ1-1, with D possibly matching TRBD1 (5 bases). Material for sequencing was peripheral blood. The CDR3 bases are TGTGCCAGCAGCGGCGGGGCTGGAGGGAACACTGAAGCTTTCTTT. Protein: CASSGGAGGNTEAFF.